The 27 T cell receptor beta chains reported below all come from one sample, sequenced in a study of shared clonotypes between healthy human individuals. Clones were sequenced by immunoSEQ multiplex PCR, and TCRdb holds only the in-frame ones, with some missing. The sample has about 2 million clones, approximately 94% seen once. Naive CD8 cells lacked CD45RO, underwent positive selection for CCR7 and left out terminally differentiated effector memory CD45RA+ cells. Sequencing input: naive CD8+ T cells sorted from blood. All receptors derive from a man aged 18 to 30 in good health.

This clone was counted a single time. The chain carries TRBV10-1 and TRBJ2-1; D gene ambiguous. The germline V and J ends were trimmed by 4 bases and 6 bases, with 1 base remaining between them. Germline lookup yields CDR1 WNHNN and CDR2 SYGVQD (reference sequence). The CDR3 totals 10 residues. The CDR3 protein is CASSVNEQFF. CDR3 sequence (DNA): TGCGCCAGCAGTGTCAATGAGCAGTTCTTC.

The rearrangement uses TRBV10-3 and TRBJ2-7; no clear D gene. CDR3 size: 15 residues. Germline assignment: CDR1 ENHRY and CDR2 SYGVKD. V was cut by 0 bases and J by 2 bases, with 11 bases left in between. As DNA, the CDR3 is TGTGCCATCAGTGAGTCCTCCGGAGTTACCTACGAGCAGTACTTC. Its protein product is CAISESSGVTYEQYF.

This chain joins TRBV6-4 and TRBJ2-2; D is undetermined. This CDR3 region has 13 residues. Germline V gives CDR1 MRHNA, CDR2 SNTAGT. With 2 bases removed from V and 3 bases from J, the gap between germline ends came to 4 bases. CDR3 amino acids: CASSDGYTGELFF. The CDR3 DNA follows: TGTGCCAGCAGTGACGGTTACACCGGGGAGCTGTTTTTT.

The CDR3 loop is CASSPPGPNTGELFF. The CDR3 coding sequence is TGTGCCAGCAGCCCCCCGGGCCCAAACACCGGGGAGCTGTTTTTT. The chain recombines TRBV11-3 with TRBJ2-2; D is unresolved. The germline V and J ends were trimmed by 5 bases and 2 bases, with 12 bases remaining between them. Germline CDR1 SGHNT, CDR2 YENEEA. The CDR3 loop spans 15 amino acids. The whole variable domain, remainder taken from reference TRBV11-3 and TRBJ2-2, is EAGVVQSPRYKIIEKKQPVAFWCNPISGHNTLYWYLQNLGQGPELLIRYENEEAVDDSQLPKDRFSAERLKGVDSTLKIQPAELGDSAVYLCASSPPGPNTGELFFGEGSRLTVL.

This clone was picked up one time. This rearrangement joins TRBV5-4 to TRBJ1-1, with 8 bases lining up with TRBD1. In germline, CDR1 is SGHNT, CDR2 YYREEE (reference sequence). The CDR3 has 13 amino acids. The J segment lost 6 bases and the V segment lost 5 bases, leaving 6 bases of the junction unmatched. The CDR3 coding sequence is TGTGCCAGCAGTTCGGACAGGGTCGCTGAAGCTTTCTTT. This codes for CASSSDRVAEAFF.

V and J are TRBV7-6 and TRBJ2-7; D not resolved. Germline loops: CDR1 SGHVS, CDR2 FNYEAQ. CDR3 length: 13 amino acids. Trimming removed 3 bases from V and 1 base from J, with 7 bases in between. The CDR3 nucleotides are TGTGCCAGCAGCTTCGGCCTATCCTACGAGCAGTACTTC. It yields the protein CASSFGLSYEQYF.

This chain links TRBV10-1 with TRBJ2-1; 13 bases are a match to TRBD2. The CDR3 extends over 15 amino acids. The germline gives CDR1 WNHNN, CDR2 SYGVQD (reference sequence). V was pared by 2 bases and J by 8 bases, with 3 bases of the junction left unmatched. The CDR3 reads CASSEGLAGDDEQFF. CDR3 DNA: TGCGCCAGCAGTGAGGGACTAGCGGGAGATGATGAGCAGTTCTTC.

The chain's CDR3 is CASSFDSGSTDTQYF. As DNA, the CDR3 is TGTGCCAGCAGCTTTGATAGCGGGAGCACAGATACGCAGTATTTT. The chain employs TRBV5-6 and TRBJ2-3; 7 nucleotides align to TRBD2. Looked up from germline, CDR1 is SGHDT and CDR2 is YYEEEE. The CDR3 length is 15 residues. V was pared by 2 bases and J by 0 bases, with 3 bases of the junction left unmatched.

The rearrangement joins TRBV28 to TRBJ1-5; D is ambiguous. In germline, CDR1 is MDHEN, CDR2 SYDVKM. This CDR3 has 15 amino acids. V lost 4 bases and J 0 bases, leaving 10 bases between the germline ends. In nucleotides, the CDR3 is TGTGCCAGCAGTTCGACCGAGAATAGCAATCAGCCCCAGCATTTT. Residues: CASSSTENSNQPQHF.

This clone was seen just once. The chain recombines TRBV27 with TRBJ2-1; 9 nucleotides match TRBD2. Per germline, CDR1 MNHEY and CDR2 SMNVEV (reference sequence). There are 14 residues in the CDR3. Trimming cost V 10 bases and J 2 bases; bases outside gene matches: 6. CDR3 in DNA: TGTGCCACCGGTAGCGGGAGCACCTACAATGAGCAGTTCTTC. This codes for CATGSGSTYNEQFF.

This clone was observed once. CDR3 nucleotides: TGTGCCAGCAGCCCGATCGGGAAGAATGAGCAGTTCTTC. Its translation: CASSPIGKNEQFF. The chain links TRBV13 to TRBJ2-1, with D tentatively TRBD2 (5 bases). The ends were cut back, 5 bases at V and 7 bases at J, with 12 bases in the middle. CDR1 and CDR2 from the germline V gene are PRHDT and FYEKMQ (reference sequence). The CDR3 length is 13 residues.

This rearrangement joins TRBV4-1 to TRBJ2-2; D unresolved. This CDR3 region has 14 residues. Between the trimmed V and J ends, which lost 3 bases and 3 bases, there was a span of 8 bases. Germline values: CDR1 MGHRA, CDR2 YSYEKL. The DNA for the CDR3 is TGCGCCAGCAGCCACTGGTTGGACACCGGGGAGCTGTTTTTT. Translated, it gives CASSHWLDTGELFF.

The rearrangement joins TRBV27 to TRBJ1-1; D is perhaps TRBD1 (6 bases). This CDR3 is built from 16 residues. The germline gives CDR1 MNHEY, CDR2 SMNVEV (reference sequence). Trimming cost V 2 bases and J 0 bases, with 13 bases left between them. The CDR3 reads CASSLRSAGVNTEAFF. CDR3 DNA: TGTGCCAGCAGTTTACGCTCCGCAGGGGTGAACACTGAAGCTTTCTTT.

The chain carries TRBV13 and TRBJ2-5; TRBD2 might be the D (7 bases). V lost 5 bases, J lost 1 base, and 11 bases lay in between. This CDR3 contains 14 residues. Germline CDR1 PRHDT, CDR2 FYEKMQ (reference sequence). Here the CDR3 reads CASSSGTIQETQYF. In DNA form, the CDR3 reads TGTGCCAGCAGCAGCGGGACAATCCAAGAGACCCAGTACTTC.

As DNA, the CDR3 is TGTGCCAGCAGGGGGTCCTCTGGGTACGAGCAGTACTTC. It yields the protein CASRGSSGYEQYF. The rearrangement joins TRBV6-1 to TRBJ2-7; D not certain. The germline V gene encodes CDR1 MNHNS and CDR2 SASEGT. The CDR3 runs 13 residues. Trimming took off 6 bases at V and 4 bases at J, with 13 bases between the two ends.

V is TRBV13 and J is TRBJ2-7; 10 bases agree with TRBD2. V trimming: 5 bases; J trimming: 7 bases; junction bases outside the gene matches: 5. Germline-derived CDR1 and CDR2 are PRHDT and FYEKMQ (reference sequence). The CDR3 runs 13 residues. CDR3 residues: CASSKGLANEQYF. CDR3 nucleotides: TGTGCCAGCAGCAAGGGACTAGCGAATGAGCAGTACTTC.

The chain combines TRBV4-3 with TRBJ2-5; D unresolved. CDR3 length: 14 residues. The V end lost 0 bases, the J end lost 0 bases, and 5 bases lay between the germline ends. Germline V gene data show CDR1 as LGHNA and CDR2 as YSLEER. CDR3 in amino acids: CASSQERYQETQYF. CDR3 nucleotide sequence: TGCGCCAGCAGCCAAGAGCGCTACCAAGAGACCCAGTACTTC.

The genes are TRBV12-5 and TRBJ1-3; maybe TRBD1 (6 bases). CDR1 is LGHNT, CDR2 FRNRAP, per germline. The CDR3 contains 15 residues. The V gene lost 3 bases and the J gene lost 0 bases, with 9 bases spanning the gap. This CDR3 reads CASGLTGYSGNTIYF. The CDR3 DNA is TGTGCTAGTGGTTTAACAGGGTACTCTGGAAACACCATATATTTT.

The chain couples TRBV27 to TRBJ2-7; 9 positions agree with TRBD2. Germline V lookup: CDR1 MNHEY, CDR2 SMNVEV (reference sequence). V shed 4 bases and J 0 bases; nucleotides not matched to a gene: 1. CDR3 length equals 14 residues. Here the CDR3 DNA reads TGTGCCAGCAGTTCTAGCGGGGACTCCTACGAGCAGTACTTC. As protein: CASSSSGDSYEQYF.

The chain is built from TRBV5-1 and TRBJ1-3; possibly TRBD1 for D (5 bases). This CDR3 spans 16 amino acids. V was clipped by 7 bases and J by 0 bases, with 17 bases between them. Per the germline V gene, CDR1 is SGHRS and CDR2 is YFSETQ. DNA for the CDR3: TGCGCCAGCGGCCGGGACGTAATTAGCTCTGGAAACACCATATATTTT. It translates to CASGRDVISSGNTIYF.

The chain recombines TRBV5-6 with TRBJ1-2; the D is unclear. The CDR3 spans 14 residues. The V end lost 0 bases, the J end lost 1 base, and 7 bases lay between the germline ends. Germline V gives CDR1 SGHDT, CDR2 YYEEEE. The DNA for the CDR3 is TGTGCCAGCAGCTTGGATGGAGGTAACTATGGCTACACCTTC. The encoded protein is CASSLDGGNYGYTF.

The chain employs TRBV5-4 and TRBJ2-7; D may be TRBD2 (5 bases). Germline V gene sequence: CDR1 SGHNT, CDR2 YYREEE (reference sequence). The CDR3 has 16 amino acids. Trimming stripped 4 bases from V and 5 bases from J, with 22 bases between. The CDR3 reads CASSPRTERAGDEQYF. As DNA, the CDR3 is TGTGCCAGCAGCCCAAGGACGGAGAGGGCGGGCGACGAGCAGTACTTC.

This rearrangement joins TRBV5-4 to TRBJ2-5, with 7 bases lining up with TRBD2. This CDR3 region has 15 residues. V was pared by 3 bases and J by 5 bases, with 10 bases of the junction left unmatched. Per the germline V gene, CDR1 is SGHNT and CDR2 is YYREEE (reference sequence). The CDR3 here is CASSYLGEGRETQYF. CDR3 sequence (DNA): TGTGCCAGCAGCTATCTAGGGGAGGGCCGGGAGACCCAGTACTTC.

This clone was seen only once. This same CDR3 is encoded by further DNA sequences in the sample. The rearrangement uses TRBV4-1 and TRBJ2-7; no firm D call. Germline assignment: CDR1 MGHRA and CDR2 YSYEKL. The ends were cut back, 1 base at V and 0 bases at J, with 4 bases in the middle. This CDR3 region has 13 residues. DNA of the CDR3: TGCGCCAGCAGCCAAGCAAGCTCCTACGAGCAGTACTTC. Protein sequence: CASSQASSYEQYF.

This clone was seen a few times. The sample carries other DNA sequences with the same CDR3. This chain uses TRBV4-1 with TRBJ2-7, with 12 bases identical to TRBD2. Germline assignment: CDR1 MGHRA and CDR2 YSYEKL. Trimming at V came to 4 bases and at J to 1 base, leaving 2 bases not matched to a gene. This CDR3 spans 15 amino acids. CDR3 in amino acids: CASSLTSGGSYEQYF. CDR3 in DNA: TGCGCCAGCAGCCTTACTAGCGGGGGGTCCTACGAGCAGTACTTC.

The genes are TRBV14 and TRBJ2-1, with TRBD1 identical over 7 bases. Germline V lookup: CDR1 SGHDN, CDR2 FVKESK. V dropped 4 bases and J dropped 12; count of bases not matched to a gene: 9. The CDR3 covers 13 residues. For the CDR3, the DNA is TGTGCCAGCAGCCTGGACAGGTGGGTGGGGCAGTTCTTC. Translated: CASSLDRWVGQFF. Full variable domain (outside the CDR3, taken from reference TRBV14 and TRBJ2-1): EAGVTQFPSHSVIEKGQTVTLRCDPISGHDNLYWYRRVMGKEIKFLLHFVKESKQDESGMPNNRFLAERTGGTYSTLKVQPAELEDSGVYFCASSLDRWVGQFFGPGTRLTVL.

This chain links TRBV29-1 with TRBJ2-7; D is unresolved. The V end lost 4 bases, the J end lost 0 bases, and 13 bases lay between the germline ends. CDR1 is SQVTM and CDR2 is ANQGSEA in the germline V gene. There are 14 residues in the CDR3. CDR3 DNA sequence: TGCAGCGTTGCATTGACCGGGCTCTCCTACGAGCAGTACTTC. Translating gives CSVALTGLSYEQYF.